This T cell receptor (beta chain) originates from a study of T cell responses to AZD1222 COVID-19 vaccine. The germline V gene has CDR1 MGHRA and CDR2 YSYEKL. The trim removed 0 bases at V and 3 bases at J, leaving 17 bases unmatched. The CDR3 spans 19 residues. Method: immunoSEQ multiplex PCR; TCRdb's copy keeps in-frame clones and lacks some. The sample lists roughly 150,000 clones; around 90% were seen once. The study's findings and limits: Compared with day 0, the breadth and depth of the Spike-specific TCR repertoire rose significantly after two doses of AZD1222. The reported proportion of spike-specific TCRs targeting unmutated variant regions was nearly half.

Comments on this clone: No antigen is known for it.

V usage is TRBV4-1 and J usage is TRBJ2-7, with 7 positions matching TRBD2. The material sequenced was peripheral blood, taken on day 0 of AZD1222 vaccination. The clonotype originates from an adult in good health. The CDR3 DNA reads as TGCGCCAGCAGCCAAGATAAAGCCCCCGCCCTGGGGGGGTTCTACGAGCAGTACTTC. Translating it yields CASSQDKAPALGGFYEQYF.